The next 27 T cell receptor beta chains were all read from a single sample in a study of CD8 T cells in ankylosing spondylitis. TCRdb reprocessed the 5' RACE reads via MiXCR and lists one record per CDR3 protein. The sample lists 150,000 to 200,000 distinct CDR3 sequences, 15% to 20% occurring once. The sample was blood, either unsorted or a sorted T cell fraction (not recorded which). Receptor source: a male donor aged 5 to 30 with ankylosing spondylitis or in good health (not recorded which).

In this sample, this clonotype turned up many times. The J gene is TRBJ2-3, the V gene TRBV11-2; possibly TRBD1 for D (5 bases). Germline CDR1 is SGHAT and CDR2 is FQNNGV. This CDR3 contains 13 residues. V was cut by 1 base and J by 4 bases, with 6 bases left in between. The CDR3 DNA reads TGTGCCAGCAGCTTAGCAGGGCCAGATACGCAGTATTTT. As protein: CASSLAGPDTQYF.

This clonotype was detected many times. V is TRBV6-2 or TRBV6-3 and J is TRBJ2-7; D unresolved. The CDR3 is 11 residues long. V was pared by 7 bases and J by 5 bases, with 9 bases between. CDR1 and CDR2 (germline): MNHEY, SVGEGT. CDR3 sequence (DNA): TGTGCCAGCACCAACGGCCACGAGCAGTACTTC. Amino acid sequence: CASTNGHEQYF.

This clonotype was seen ten or more times. V and J are TRBV29-1 and TRBJ2-1; no definite D call. V shed 7 bases and J shed 6 bases, with 13 bases lying between them. The CDR3 runs to 12 residues. Germline CDR1 SQVTM, CDR2 ANQGSEA. CDR3 bases: TGCAGCGCCATAGTGGTGGGCAATGAGCAGTTCTTC. Translation: CSAIVVGNEQFF.

This clonotype was observed many times. J is TRBJ1-1 and V is TRBV6-1, with D hard to call. V was clipped by 2 bases and J by 1 base, with 5 bases between them. Germline lookup yields CDR1 MNHNS and CDR2 SASEGT. The CDR3 loop spans 13 amino acids. CDR3 protein: CASSETENTEAFF. DNA for the CDR3: TGTGCCAGCAGTGAAACCGAGAACACTGAAGCTTTCTTT.

This clonotype has ten or more counts. The chain combines TRBV6-5 with TRBJ2-5, with TRBD2 matching 12 bases. CDR1 MNHEY and CDR2 SVGAGI come from the germline V gene. CDR3 length equals 16 residues. The ends lost 2 bases at V and 1 base at J; junction bases unmatched: 2. The CDR3 protein is CASSYATSGGQETQYF. Here the CDR3 DNA reads TGTGCCAGCAGTTACGCGACTAGCGGGGGCCAAGAGACCCAGTACTTC.

The chain joins TRBV10-1 to TRBJ2-7; either TRBD1 or TRBD2 may fit D (5 bases each). The CDR3 is 15 residues long. Germline V CDR1 and CDR2: WNHNN, SYGVQD (reference sequence). Trimming took off 2 bases at V and 0 bases at J, with 11 bases between the two ends. CDR3 in DNA: TGCGCCAGCAGTGAGACCGGGACGGACTCCTACGAGCAGTACTTC. Encoded protein: CASSETGTDSYEQYF.

The chain couples TRBV19 to TRBJ1-1, with 9 bases matching TRBD1. The ends lost 4 bases at V and 4 bases at J; junction bases unmatched: 7. Looked up from germline, CDR1 is LNHDA and CDR2 is SQIVND (reference sequence). CDR3 size: 15 residues. Written as DNA, the CDR3 is TGTGCCAGTAGTACTGGGACAGGGCTGGGCACTGAAGCTTTCTTT. The encoded protein is CASSTGTGLGTEAFF.

The V and J genes are TRBV30 and TRBJ2-3; 14 bases map to TRBD2. The CDR3 covers 19 residues. V lost 1 base, J lost 2 bases, and 11 bases stayed unmatched. Germline V CDR1 and CDR2: GTSNPN, SVGIG (reference sequence). CDR3 region: CAWSGSGTSGRLYTDTQYF. The CDR3 nucleotides are TGTGCCTGGAGTGGGTCCGGGACTAGCGGGAGACTCTACACAGATACGCAGTATTTT.

This clonotype was observed at least ten times. This chain links TRBV20-1 with TRBJ1-2; tentative D call: TRBD1 (5 bases). The germline V and J ends were trimmed by 5 bases and 8 bases, with 18 bases remaining between them. The CDR3 is 13 amino acids. CDR1 and CDR2 (germline): DFQATT, SNEGSKA (reference sequence). CDR3 nucleotides: TGCAGTGCTTGGACATTGGGTGGACCAGGCTACACCTTC. Protein: CSAWTLGGPGYTF.

This clonotype was seen only a few times. J is TRBJ1-2 and V is TRBV2, with 7 bases lining up with TRBD1. The V and J ends lost 2 bases and 5 bases, in that order; junction bases with no gene match: 8. The germline CDR1 and CDR2 sequences are SNHLY and FYNNEI. The CDR3 spans 15 residues. CDR3 loop: CASSETTPQGYGYTF. The CDR3 DNA reads as TGTGCCAGCAGTGAAACCACCCCACAGGGGTATGGCTACACCTTC.

This clonotype has at least ten counts. This sequence joins TRBV20-1 and TRBJ2-4; tentatively, D is TRBD1 (6 bases). Germline CDR1 and CDR2: DFQATT and SNEGSKA (reference sequence). CDR3 length equals 12 residues. V shed 6 bases and J shed 6 bases, with 12 bases lying between them. Written as DNA, the CDR3 is TGCAGTGCAGGAACCAGGGGAAACATTCAGTACTTC. Its translation is CSAGTRGNIQYF.

This clonotype was counted many times. CDR3 region: CASSPSTYNEQFF. The CDR3 DNA sequence: TGTGCCAGCAGCCCATCTACCTACAATGAGCAGTTCTTC. V is TRBV12-3 or TRBV12-4 and J is TRBJ2-1; the D is unclear. V was shortened by 6 bases and J by 2 bases, with 8 bases between the two germline ends. This CDR3 has 13 amino acids.

This clonotype was recorded many times. In DNA form, the CDR3 reads TGTGCCAGCAGTCCCGGTTACGACAGCGTAAGGTTCTACGAGCAGTACGTC. Protein product: CASSPGYDSVRFYEQYV. This rearrangement joins TRBV6-5 to TRBJ2-7; a weak D match, TRBD1 (5 bases). The CDR3 totals 17 residues. Trimming removed 5 bases from V and 3 bases from J, with 23 bases in between. Germline V gene lookup returns CDR1 MNHEY and CDR2 SVGAGI.

The gene calls are TRBV12-3 or TRBV12-4 and TRBJ2-3; D tentatively reads TRBD1 or TRBD2 (5 bases each). This CDR3 has 12 residues. V lost 6 bases, J lost 7 bases, and 11 bases lay in between. This CDR3 reads CASRGLANTQYF. The CDR3 DNA is TGTGCCAGCAGGGGGCTAGCAAATACGCAGTATTTT.

The CDR3 DNA reads TGCAGCGTCGAGTGGGTCAGCTCTGGGGCCAACGTCCTGACTTTC. As protein: CSVEWVSSGANVLTF. The gene calls are TRBV29-1 and TRBJ2-6; no clear D. Germline V CDR1 and CDR2: SQVTM, ANQGSEA. The CDR3 is 15 amino acids. Deletions cut 6 bases from V and 0 bases from J, with 12 bases between.

In its sample, this clonotype was seen many times. The chain links TRBV5-1 to TRBJ2-1, with 13 bases identical to TRBD2. V gave up 0 bases and J gave up 6 bases; unmatched junction bases: 6. Looked up from germline, CDR1 is SGHRS and CDR2 is YFSETQ. There are 17 residues in the CDR3. The CDR3 DNA reads TGCGCCAGCAGCTTGGCACTAGCGGGAGGGCCGGGCAATGAGCAGTTCTTC. Its translation is CASSLALAGGPGNEQFF.

This clonotype was picked up a small number of times. The chain joins TRBV7-3 to TRBJ1-6; D remains ambiguous. V was cut by 4 bases and J by 8 bases, with 9 bases left in between. The CDR3 has 13 residues. CDR1 is SGHTA and CDR2 is FQGTGA in the germline V gene. The CDR3 loop reads CASSSDLYSPLHF. CDR3 nucleotide sequence: TGTGCCAGCAGCTCAGATTTATATTCACCCCTCCACTTT.

This chain joins TRBV19 and TRBJ2-7; D call uncertain. V shed 3 bases and J shed 0 bases, with 12 bases lying between them. Germline CDR1 LNHDA, CDR2 SQIVND (reference sequence). CDR3 size: 15 residues. The CDR3 region has the DNA TGTGCCAGTAGTATCTGGCAGTCCAGCTCCTACGAGCAGTACTTC. This sequence encodes CASSIWQSSSYEQYF.

This clonotype appeared a single time. The gene calls are TRBV20-1 and TRBJ1-2; D uncertain. The germline gives CDR1 DFQATT, CDR2 SNEGSKA (reference sequence). The CDR3 runs to 8 residues. The CDR3 DNA reads TGCAGGATGGGTGGCTACACCTTC. It yields the protein CRMGGYTF.

Many counts were recorded for this clonotype. This sequence joins TRBV12-3 or TRBV12-4 and TRBJ1-3; TRBD1 is a possible D gene (6 bases). V lost 1 base and J lost 4, with 8 bases in between. This CDR3 spans 14 amino acids. The CDR3 DNA sequence: TGTGCCAGCAGTTTAGGCGGGGGCGGAAACACCATATATTTT. It yields the protein CASSLGGGGNTIYF.

This clonotype was observed many times. The V call is TRBV27, the J call TRBJ2-1; 7 nucleotides align to TRBD1. Germline V lookup: CDR1 MNHEY, CDR2 SMNVEV (reference sequence). This CDR3 spans 14 amino acids. Losses at the gene ends were 0 bases for V and 9 bases for J; bases not matched to a gene: 5. The CDR3, as DNA: TGTGCCAGCAGTTTATCCCACAGGGGTCTTGAGCAGTTCTTC. Translating it yields CASSLSHRGLEQFF.

Ten or more counts support this clonotype. This sequence joins TRBV25-1 and TRBJ2-7, with a possible D match to TRBD1 (6 bases). Germline V gene sequence: CDR1 MGHDK, CDR2 SYGVNS. This CDR3 is built from 16 residues. Trimming took 6 bases from V and 3 from J, leaving 21 bases between them. CDR3 nucleotides: TGTGCCAGCAGAGGTACAGGGACCAAAACGGGCTACGAGCAGTACTTC. Protein product: CASRGTGTKTGYEQYF.

This clonotype appeared many times. The chain links TRBV27 to TRBJ2-1; unclear D gene. The germline gives CDR1 MNHEY, CDR2 SMNVEV (reference sequence). The CDR3 consists of 12 residues. Trimming pared 3 bases from V and 4 bases from J, leaving 4 bases between. CDR3 sequence (DNA): TGTGCCAGCAGTTTCGGTTACAATGAGCAGTTCTTC. Amino acid sequence: CASSFGYNEQFF.

Only a few counts were recorded for this clonotype. This chain uses TRBV6-2 or TRBV6-3 with TRBJ2-7; TRBD1 matches 7 bases. V lost 5 bases, J lost 3 bases, and 7 bases stayed unmatched. Germline CDR1 and CDR2: MNHEY and SVGEGT. The CDR3 spans 14 residues. The CDR3 region has the DNA TGTGCCAGCAGTACCCTCACAGGGGTCTACGAGCAGTACGTC. Translation: CASSTLTGVYEQYV.

This clonotype was counted between two and nine times. The gene calls are TRBV7-6 and TRBJ2-1; the D call may be TRBD1 or TRBD2 (7 bases each). Germline-derived CDR1 and CDR2 are SGHVS and FNYEAQ. Trimming took 5 bases from V and 5 from J, leaving 16 bases between them. This CDR3 is built from 15 residues. CDR3 DNA: TGTGCCAGCAGCCCCCGACAGGGAGGGAACAATGAGCAGTTCTTC. Translated: CASSPRQGGNNEQFF.

This clonotype was picked up many times. V gene TRBV10-3 combines with J gene TRBJ1-2; no firm D call. CDR3 size: 15 residues. Trimming took off 4 bases at V and 2 bases at J, with 14 bases between the two ends. Germline lookup yields CDR1 ENHRY and CDR2 SYGVKD. In DNA form, the CDR3 reads TGTGCCATCAGTGCTTTACAGATCATCAACTATGGCTACACCTTC. Translation: CAISALQIINYGYTF.

This clonotype was counted at least ten times. CDR3 amino acids: CSATVSSYNEQFF. CDR3 coding DNA: TGCAGCGCGACAGTTAGCTCCTACAATGAGCAGTTCTTC. The V call is TRBV29-1, the J call TRBJ2-1, with a weak D call TRBD1 (5 bases). The CDR3 is 13 amino acids. Germline assignment: CDR1 SQVTM and CDR2 ANQGSEA. V was cut by 7 bases and J by 0 bases, with 10 bases left in between.